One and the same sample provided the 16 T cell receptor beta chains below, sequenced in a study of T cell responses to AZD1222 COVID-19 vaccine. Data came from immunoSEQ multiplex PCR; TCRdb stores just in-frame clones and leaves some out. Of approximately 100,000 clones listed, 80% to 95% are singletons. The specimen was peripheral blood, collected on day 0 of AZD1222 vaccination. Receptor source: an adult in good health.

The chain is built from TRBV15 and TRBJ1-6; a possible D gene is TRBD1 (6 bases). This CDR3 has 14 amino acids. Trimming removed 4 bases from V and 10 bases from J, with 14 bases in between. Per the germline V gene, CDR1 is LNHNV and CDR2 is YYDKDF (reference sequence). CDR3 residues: CATSNSQGGSPLHF. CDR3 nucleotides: TGTGCCACCAGCAACTCACAGGGTGGCTCACCCCTCCACTTT.

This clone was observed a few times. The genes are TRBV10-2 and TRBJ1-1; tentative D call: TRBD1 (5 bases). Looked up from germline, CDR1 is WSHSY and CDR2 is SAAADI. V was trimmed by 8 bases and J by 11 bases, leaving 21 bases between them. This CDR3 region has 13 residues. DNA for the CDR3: TGCGCCAGCTCCTTGGGACCCTTAATGGGGGCTTTCTTT. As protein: CASSLGPLMGAFF.

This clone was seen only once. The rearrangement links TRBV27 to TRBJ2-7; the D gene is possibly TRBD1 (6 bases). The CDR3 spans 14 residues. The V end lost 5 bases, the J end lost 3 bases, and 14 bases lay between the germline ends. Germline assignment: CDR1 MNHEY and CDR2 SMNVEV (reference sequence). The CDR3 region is CASSPSTGIYEQYF. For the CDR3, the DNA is TGTGCCAGCAGTCCGTCGACAGGTATCTACGAGCAGTACTTC.

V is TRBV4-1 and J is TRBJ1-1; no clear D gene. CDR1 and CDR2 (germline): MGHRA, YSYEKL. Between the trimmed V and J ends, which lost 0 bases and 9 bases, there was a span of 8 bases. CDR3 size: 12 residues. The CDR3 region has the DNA TGCGCCAGCAGCCAAGATCTGGGTAAAGCTTTCTTT. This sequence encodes CASSQDLGKAFF.

The CDR3 nucleotides are TGTGCCAGCAGTGAACTATCCAGTGGCTATGGCTACACCTTC. Protein: CASSELSSGYGYTF. This sequence joins TRBV25-1 and TRBJ1-2; no reliable D call. CDR3 size: 14 residues. Germline CDR1 and CDR2: MGHDK and SYGVNS. Trimming removed 2 bases from V and 4 bases from J, with 11 bases in between.

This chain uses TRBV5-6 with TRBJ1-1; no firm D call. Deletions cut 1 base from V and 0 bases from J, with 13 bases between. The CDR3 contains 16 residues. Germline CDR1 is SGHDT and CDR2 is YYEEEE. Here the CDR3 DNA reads TGTGCCAGCAGCTTGTATTCGACCGAGCTGAACACTGAAGCTTTCTTT. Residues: CASSLYSTELNTEAFF.

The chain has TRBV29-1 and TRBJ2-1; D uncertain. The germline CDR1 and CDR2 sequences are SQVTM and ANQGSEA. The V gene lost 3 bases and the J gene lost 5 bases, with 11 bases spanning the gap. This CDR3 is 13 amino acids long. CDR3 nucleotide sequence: TGCAGCGTTGAGGGTTACTCGAACAATGAGCAGTTCTTC. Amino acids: CSVEGYSNNEQFF.

CDR3 sequence reads: CASSPPLIRDRQRKLFF. The CDR3 DNA is TGTGCCAGCAGTCCTCCCTTAATACGGGACCGCCAAAGAAAACTGTTTTTT. The chain links TRBV6-6 to TRBJ1-4; weak D call: TRBD1 (5 bases). Per the germline V gene, CDR1 is MNHNY and CDR2 is SVGAGI (reference sequence). The CDR3 has 17 amino acids. Between the trimmed V and J ends, which lost 5 bases and 10 bases, there was a span of 26 bases.

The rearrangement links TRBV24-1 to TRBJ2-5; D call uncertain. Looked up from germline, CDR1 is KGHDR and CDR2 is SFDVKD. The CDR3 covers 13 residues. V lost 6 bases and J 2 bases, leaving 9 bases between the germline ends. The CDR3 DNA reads TGTGCCACCAGTACAGTTCCACAAGAGACCCAGTACTTC. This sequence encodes CATSTVPQETQYF.

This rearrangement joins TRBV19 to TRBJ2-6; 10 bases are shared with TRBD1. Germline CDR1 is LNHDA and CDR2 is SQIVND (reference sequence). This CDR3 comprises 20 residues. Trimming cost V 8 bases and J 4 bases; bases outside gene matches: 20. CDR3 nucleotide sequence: TGTGCCAGTGAGCACCTAACCGGGACAGGGGAACTAGCAGGGGCCAACGTCCTGACTTTC. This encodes CASEHLTGTGELAGANVLTF.

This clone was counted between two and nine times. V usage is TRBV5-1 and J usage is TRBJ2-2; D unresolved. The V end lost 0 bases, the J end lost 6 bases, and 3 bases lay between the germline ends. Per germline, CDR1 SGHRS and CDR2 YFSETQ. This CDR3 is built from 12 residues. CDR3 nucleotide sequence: TGCGCCAGCAGCTTGGGGGCCGGGGAGCTGTTTTTT. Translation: CASSLGAGELFF. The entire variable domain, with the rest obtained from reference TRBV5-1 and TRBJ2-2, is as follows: KAGVTQTPRYLIKTRGQQVTLSCSPISGHRSVSWYQQTPGQGLQFLFEYFSETQRNKGNFPGRFSGRQFSNSRSEMNVSTLELGDSALYLCASSLGAGELFFGEGSRLTVL.

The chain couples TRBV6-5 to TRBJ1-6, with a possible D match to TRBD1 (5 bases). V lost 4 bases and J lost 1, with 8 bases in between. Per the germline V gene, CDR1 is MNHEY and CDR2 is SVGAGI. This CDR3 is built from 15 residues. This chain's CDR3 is CASSSSGSYNSPLHF. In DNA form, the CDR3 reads TGTGCCAGCAGTTCTTCAGGGTCCTATAATTCACCCCTCCACTTT.

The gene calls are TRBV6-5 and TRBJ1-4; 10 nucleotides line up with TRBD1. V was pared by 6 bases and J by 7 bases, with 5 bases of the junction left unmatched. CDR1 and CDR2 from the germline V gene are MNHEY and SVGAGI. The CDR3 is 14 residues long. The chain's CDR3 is CASRRQGASEKLFF. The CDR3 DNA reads TGTGCCAGCAGACGACAGGGGGCGAGTGAAAAACTGTTTTTT.

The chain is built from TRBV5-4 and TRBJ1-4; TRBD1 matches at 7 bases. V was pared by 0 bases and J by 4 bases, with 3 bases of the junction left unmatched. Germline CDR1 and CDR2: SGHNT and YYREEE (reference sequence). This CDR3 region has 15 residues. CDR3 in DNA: TGTGCCAGCAGCTTGGCCGGGACAGTTAATGAAAAACTGTTTTTT. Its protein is CASSLAGTVNEKLFF.

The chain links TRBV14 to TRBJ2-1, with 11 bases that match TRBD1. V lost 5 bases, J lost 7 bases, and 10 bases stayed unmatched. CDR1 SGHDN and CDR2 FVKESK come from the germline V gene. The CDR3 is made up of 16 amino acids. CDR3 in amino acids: CASSTRTGGVLNEQFF. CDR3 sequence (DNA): TGTGCCAGCAGCACCCGGACAGGGGGCGTTTTAAATGAGCAGTTCTTC. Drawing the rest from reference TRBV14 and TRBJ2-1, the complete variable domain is EAGVTQFPSHSVIEKGQTVTLRCDPISGHDNLYWYRRVMGKEIKFLLHFVKESKQDESGMPNNRFLAERTGGTYSTLKVQPAELEDSGVYFCASSTRTGGVLNEQFFGPGTRLTVL.

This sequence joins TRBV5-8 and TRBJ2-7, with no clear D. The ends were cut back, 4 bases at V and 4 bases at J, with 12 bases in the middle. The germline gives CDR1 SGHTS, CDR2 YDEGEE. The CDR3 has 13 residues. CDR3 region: CASSRFGQYEQYF. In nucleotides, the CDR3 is TGTGCCAGCAGCCGTTTCGGGCAGTACGAGCAGTACTTC.